The T cell receptor (beta chain) under discussion was sequenced for a study of blood T cell repertoires in COVID-19. Study at large: Specimens from acute and convalescent COVID-19 originated in the United States, Italy and Spain.

V dropped 4 bases and J dropped 3; count of bases not matched to a gene: 3. The CDR3 is 13 residues long. Per the germline V gene, CDR1 is KGHSH and CDR2 is LQKENI. This clone was recorded a few times. How the authors handled the data: Quantification of nucleated cells was approximated via reference gene primer amplification. Libraries were prepared by immunoSEQ multiplex PCR; TCRdb keeps only in-frame clonotypes and omits some of them. The V and J calls and clone size were taken over from that table, and D and trimming were inferred from the DNA. The table has about 110,000 clones, 88% seen once. The TCR comes from a woman between 45 and 65 years old with active or convalescent COVID-19. The sequencing sample was made of peripheral blood. The rearrangement links TRBV18 to TRBJ2-7; 7 positions agree with TRBD1. CDR3 bases: TGTGCCAGCTCACAGGGGGCGGACTACGAGCAGTACTTC. Translating it yields CASSQGADYEQYF.